This T cell receptor beta chain was observed in a study of T cells in Graves' hyperthyroidism and ophthalmopathy (dated by TCRdb to between 2019 and 2020). Looking at the study overall: To identify distinguishing TCR V-J signatures, a discovery cohort of 90 to 100 patients was used, comprising some 45 with Graves' ophthalmopathy and some 57 with stable Graves' hyperthyroidism. An independent validation cohort of 18 to 20 hyperthyroidism patients and approximately 16 patients who later progressed to ophthalmopathy tested prospective prediction of ophthalmopathy. TCR Vbeta CDR3 sequencing of around 130 peripheral blood samples (around 45 ophthalmopathy, about 75 hyperthyroidism and roughly 17 progressor patients) is reported in the paper. In addition, the study compared T-cell repertoires in thyroid tissue and in blood from roughly six Graves' hyperthyroidism patients. The 80 to 100 discovery patients were randomly divided into training and test sets at a 7:3 ratio. After blood sampling, hyperthyroidism patients were treated with methimazole at a starting dose of 30 mg daily, and ophthalmopathy patients were treated with high-dose intravenous methylprednisolone. The investigation overall reported the following: A 13 V-J signature model separated ophthalmopathy from stable hyperthyroidism, with around 90% sensitivity and 81% to 83% specificity in cross-validation and 80%/75% in testing. In validation, progression to ophthalmopathy was predicted by the model with 65% to 71% sensitivity and around 76% specificity, a median of approximately 7.1 months before onset. Blood samples also contained most of the expanded thyroid clonotypes (frequency above 0.001), which suggests that blood repertoires may reflect thyroid immune responses. No statistical method was used to set the sample size in advance, and investigators knew the group allocation.

Of note for this clonotype: The clone's antigen remains unknown. Germline is not matched at one junction end, which may reflect a read error.

Sequences SGHRS (CDR1) and YFSETQ (CDR2) are obtained from the germline V gene. Taken from cysteine to phenylalanine, the CDR3 has 15 residues. The sequence is cut down to CDR3 DNA, 45 bases in frame from base 1. Amplification of TCR beta CDR3 regions was carried out from RNA transcripts. The TCR CDR3 was subjected to a first round of RT-PCR using the HTBI primer set and the Qiagen OneStep RT-PCR kit. Libraries were constructed in a second round of multiplex PCR, after which size selection and purification were carried out. Libraries were sequenced paired-end with 100 bp reads on an Illumina HiSeq2000. The authors' analysis ran thus. Raw data were processed with SOAPnuke, discarding reads with adapters, uncalled bases, mean Phred below 15, or no exact constant-primer or identifier match. COPE v1.2.5 was used to merge the high-quality paired reads, and each unique nucleotide sequence was defined as a clonotype. MiTCR v1.1 was used to align clonotypes to the IMGT TRBV, TRBD and TRBJ reference segments. Analysis was restricted to V-J combinations with a frequency above 0.0001, which covered 99.2% of repertoires. A TCS score was defined as the ratio of F50 (clonal expansion) to E x V (chaos), with BLOSUM62-based TCRdist applied between CDR3 peptides within each V-J. Welch's t-statistics and random forest reduced 514 V-J features to 13, which were used in a naive Bayes classifier (R e1071). Thyroid-blood repertoire similarity was quantified with the Morisita-Horn index. TCRdb reanalyzed the raw reads on its own, using fastp at Q25 for trimming and MiXCR for clone calling, and kept in-frame beta chains. Identical CDR3 protein sequences are pooled into one entry, listed with their most common genes and DNA. The V and J calls were not made by the authors but by TCRdb's processing. The table for this sample lists about 500,000 distinct CDR3 sequences; 46% of them were counted only once. The ten largest account for about two fifths of the sample.

Any patient with an uncontrolled infection, another autoimmune disease, pregnancy or lactation was excluded. Diagnoses were established on the basis of clinical symptoms, serum thyroxine and TRAb, thyroid ultrasound, and orbital computed tomography. Total RNA was extracted using Trizol reagent, and RNA quality was assessed on an Agilent 2100 Bioanalyzer. This receptor was taken from an adult woman with Graves' disease, either hyperthyroidism or ophthalmopathy (not recorded which). This chain is built from TRBV5-1 and TRBJ2-5; TRBD2 is perhaps the D gene, given 6 matching bases. Source material: peripheral blood or thyroid tissue (not recorded which). The CDR3 protein is CASSLENAGWETQYF. In nucleotides, the sequence is TGTGCCAGCAGCTTAGAGAATGCGGGGTGGGAGACCCAGTACTTC.